The entry below gives a single TCR beta chain sequence along with its context. Antigen specificity is unknown. The data were taken from a study of T-cell memory formation after mild COVID-19. Study-level points and caveats: For contracting clones, CD4+ ones sat mainly in CM and EM, CD8+ in EMRA.

TCRdb used MiXCR to reprocess the 5' RACE reads, holding one entry per CDR3 protein. Found here are about 320,000 distinct CDR3 sequences, 13% to 15% of them singletons; the top ten hold around a fifth. CDR3 length: 17 amino acids. Germline CDR1 reads SGHTA; CDR2 reads FQGNSA. V lost 5 bases and J lost 3; bases outside the gene matches: 8. What was sequenced was PBMCs or a T cell subset sorted from them (not recorded which). The chain has TRBV7-2 and TRBJ2-2, with 11 bases identical to TRBD2. The TCR sequence derives from a man younger than 35 who had mild COVID-19 (a few samples of this study predate the infection). Cell type and time point are not known. The CDR3 region has the DNA TGTGCCAGCAGCGAGGGGACTAGCGGACCTTACACCGGGGAGCTGTTTTTT. The encoded protein is CASSEGTSGPYTGELFF.